This T cell receptor beta chain was obtained from a study of cytomegalovirus exposure and HLA in healthy donors. Across the study: Earlier, 180 million or so T cells were analyzed, and 90 million to 120 million unique TCR beta sequences were found among them. Overall study results and limits: TCR beta V segments were, for the most part, productive about 90% or about 30% of the time in an earlier analysis. When the data were analyzed later, several of the most significant clusters appeared to be linked to common viral pathogens.

Germline loops: CDR1 MDHEN, CDR2 SYDVKM. The CDR3 has 14 amino acids. V shed 3 bases and J shed 0 bases, with 6 bases lying between them. About this clone: Antigen unknown.

The PCR was carried out with 60 Vbeta primers and 13 Jbeta primers. Assay: immunoSEQ multiplex PCR; the TCRdb copy retains only in-frame clones and omits some. The table records some 210,000 clones, roughly 76% of them present only once. The chain carries TRBV28 and TRBJ1-3; no firm D call. The sample taken for sequencing was PBMCs. The sequence derives from a woman in her twenties or thirties in good health and CMV-seropositive. DNA of the CDR3: TGTGCCAGCAGTTTGTCGAGCTCTGGAAACACCATATATTTT. Amino acids: CASSLSSSGNTIYF.